This note documents a single TCR beta chain sequence. Its antigen is currently unknown. The sample originates from a study of shared clonotypes between healthy human individuals. Germline CDR1 reads MDHEN; CDR2 reads SYDVKM. V was clipped by 5 bases and J by 5 bases, with 7 bases between them. The CDR3 loop spans 13 amino acids. Whole-study results and caveats: Among donors, clonotype sharing was expected to be affected by sequencing depth.

CD4+ cells underwent separation, giving CD45RA+ naive and CD45RA-negative memory subsets. The assay was immunoSEQ multiplex PCR, and TCRdb's table has in-frame clones only and misses some. The data show 2 million to 2.5 million clones, approximately 95% seen once. This receptor was taken from a man aged 18-30 years in good health. Some clones in this sample may be carry-over from other donors' samples. Sequenced input: naive CD4+ T cells from PBMCs. Regarding subset: CD45RA+ positively selected. The chain recombines TRBV28 with TRBJ1-6; possible D gene TRBD1, 6 bases. This CDR3 reads CASSRTDNSPLHF. Here the CDR3 DNA reads TGTGCCAGCAGTCGGACAGATAATTCACCCCTCCACTTT. Supplemented by reference TRBV28 and TRBJ1-6, the full variable domain reads DVKVTQSSRYLVKRTGEKVFLECVQDMDHENMFWYRQDPGLGLRLIYFSYDVKMKEKGDIPEGYSVSREKKERFSLILESASTNQTSMYLCASSRTDNSPLHFGNGTRLTVT.